The 19 T cell receptor beta chains given below trace back to one sample, sequenced in a study of breast tumors, draining lymph nodes, adjacent tissues. One entry per CDR3 protein, called by TCRdb with MiXCR from the multiplex PCR reads. The table has 66,000 or so distinct CDR3 sequences, approximately 47% seen once. Sequencing used breast tumor tissue. The receptors were sampled from a female donor with breast cancer. Some clones in this sample may be carry-over from other donors' samples.

The chain uses TRBV12-3 or TRBV12-4 and TRBJ2-3; D unresolved. The V end lost 6 bases, the J end lost 11 bases, and 15 bases lay between the germline ends. CDR3 length equals 12 residues. CDR3 in DNA: TGTGCCAGCAGCCCAGGTTACAATGAGCAGTATTTT. Its protein product is CASSPGYNEQYF.

About this clonotype itself: The CDR3 does not close with the conserved phenylalanine or tryptophan, likely indicating a read error. Because the CDR3's place on the DNA is in doubt, the DNA is left out and the CDR3 is given as listed by TCRdb. J is TRBJ2-5 and V is TRBV2; TRBD1 was called by the table and not checked on the DNA. 15 amino acids form the CDR3, both terminal residues included. Germline CDR1 is SNHLY and CDR2 is FYNNEI. CDR3 protein: CASADSTLGGYTFGS.

This clonotype was detected ten times or more. V is TRBV4-1 and J is TRBJ1-1, with TRBD1 matching 7 bases. V lost 5 bases and J lost 1; bases outside the gene matches: 4. Germline V gene data show CDR1 as MGHRA and CDR2 as YSYEKL. The CDR3 contains 14 residues. The CDR3 protein is CASSSRQGNTEAFF. CDR3 in DNA: TGCGCCAGCAGCTCCCGACAGGGGAACACTGAAGCTTTCTTT.

The V and J genes are TRBV29-1 and TRBJ1-4; tentatively, D is TRBD1 (6 bases). V dropped 5 bases and J dropped 1 base, with 14 bases sitting between them. Germline V gene data show CDR1 as SQVTM and CDR2 as ANQGSEA. This CDR3 is built from 15 residues. The CDR3 reads CSVKSRGGTNEKLFF. The CDR3 region has the DNA TGCAGCGTTAAATCGAGGGGGGGAACTAATGAAAAACTGTTTTTT.

This clonotype occurred many times. The gene calls are TRBV5-1 and TRBJ2-2, with D maybe TRBD2 (6 bases). V lost 0 bases and J 4 bases, leaving 10 bases between the germline ends. Per the germline V gene, CDR1 is SGHRS and CDR2 is YFSETQ. The CDR3 has 15 residues. For the CDR3, the DNA is TGCGCCAGCAGCTTGGGTAGTAGCGGCACCGGGGAGCTGTTTTTT. Residues: CASSLGSSGTGELFF.

The sample holds many counts of this clonotype. V is TRBV14 and J is TRBJ2-2; D might be TRBD1 (6 bases). This CDR3 comprises 16 residues. Deletions cut 1 base from V and 0 bases from J, with 9 bases between. Germline assignment: CDR1 SGHDN and CDR2 FVKESK. The CDR3 bases are TGTGCCAGCAGCCAAGTAGGGGGTGCGAACACCGGGGAGCTGTTTTTT. As protein: CASSQVGGANTGELFF.

As regards this clonotype: Germline and junction disagree at one end, which may indicate a read error. The J gene is TRBJ2-2, the V gene TRBV4-1; possibly TRBD1 or TRBD2 for D (5 bases each). The CDR3 contains 15 residues. The germline V gene encodes CDR1 MGHRA and CDR2 YSYEKL. As DNA, the CDR3 is TGCGCCAGCAGCCAAGTTGCAGGGATTATCGGGGAGCCGTTTTTT. Protein sequence: CASSQVAGIIGEPFF.

The chain combines TRBV7-3 with TRBJ2-1; TRBD2 matches at 16 bases. The CDR3 contains 17 residues. V dropped 5 bases and J dropped 9; count of bases not matched to a gene: 10. Germline CDR1 SGHTA, CDR2 FQGTGA. The DNA for the CDR3 is TGTGCCAGCAGCCTAAGGGAGGGACTAGCGGGAGGGCTTGAGCAGTTCTTC. Protein product: CASSLREGLAGGLEQFF.

This chain joins TRBV20-1 and TRBJ2-5; 7 nucleotides agree with TRBD1. The CDR3 has 15 residues. CDR1 is DFQATT and CDR2 is SNEGSKA in the germline V gene (reference sequence). This CDR3 reads CNASGQEMGTDTQYF. The CDR3 DNA reads as TGCAATGCCTCAGGACAGGAAATGGGGACAGATACGCAGTACTTC.

V gene TRBV20-1 combines with J gene TRBJ2-5; possibly TRBD2 for D (6 bases). The CDR3 contains 13 residues. Trimming took 5 bases from V and 7 from J, leaving 17 bases between them. Germline-derived CDR1 and CDR2 are DFQATT and SNEGSKA (reference sequence). For the CDR3, the DNA is TGCAGTGCTCAGCACAGAGGAGGGGTGACCCAGTACTTC. This codes for CSAQHRGGVTQYF.

Remarks on this clonotype: An end of the junction does not agree with germline; a read error may underlie this. The chain uses TRBV12-3 or TRBV12-4 and TRBJ1-1; D is ambiguous. The CDR3 runs to 12 residues. In nucleotides, the CDR3 is TGTGCCAGCAGCCCCCCTAGCGGGTGGGCTCCCTTT. Residues: CASSPPSGWAPF.

With regard to this clonotype: The CDR3 end shows no conserved phenylalanine or tryptophan, and so a read error is likely. It is unclear where the CDR3 begins or ends on the DNA, so no DNA is shown, and the CDR3 is as TCRdb lists it. V and J are TRBV9 and TRBJ2-7; the table gives TRBD1 as D, unverified against the DNA. The CDR3 totals 14 residues, both ends included. Germline loops: CDR1 SGDLS, CDR2 YYNGEE. The CDR3 loop reads CASSVAPGIYEQSS.

In this sample, this clonotype turned up many times. The chain couples TRBV29-1 to TRBJ2-2; possible D gene TRBD1, 5 bases. The V gene's germline CDR1 is SQVTM and CDR2 ANQGSEA. The CDR3 contains 18 residues. Trimming took off 0 bases at V and 3 bases at J, with 20 bases between the two ends. The CDR3 DNA follows: TGCAGCGTTGAAGAAGGGGAAAGCGCAGGGATGTACACCGGGGAGCTGTTTTTT. Residues: CSVEEGESAGMYTGELFF.

This clonotype was detected ten times or more. The chain uses TRBV25-1 and TRBJ1-2; D remains ambiguous. Germline CDR1 and CDR2: MGHDK and SYGVNS. The CDR3 has 11 residues. The V end lost 4 bases, the J end lost 3 bases, and 3 bases lay between the germline ends. This CDR3 is CASSGHYGYTF. As DNA, the CDR3 is TGTGCCAGCAGTGGTCACTATGGCTACACCTTC.

This clonotype was recorded many times. The V and J genes are TRBV5-1 and TRBJ2-5; TRBD2 matches 15 bases. Germline loops: CDR1 SGHRS, CDR2 YFSETQ. The CDR3 length is 17 residues. Trimming removed 4 bases from V and 4 bases from J; junction bases left unmatched: 8. The DNA for the CDR3 is TGCGCCAGCAGCAGAACCTCGGGACTAGCGGGGGGAGAGACCCAGTACTTC. Translating gives CASSRTSGLAGGETQYF. The whole variable domain, remainder taken from reference TRBV5-1 and TRBJ2-5, is KAGVTQTPRYLIKTRGQQVTLSCSPISGHRSVSWYQQTPGQGLQFLFEYFSETQRNKGNFPGRFSGRQFSNSRSEMNVSTLELGDSALYLCASSRTSGLAGGETQYFGPGTRLLVL.

This CDR3 reads CASSTSGSYNEQFF. CDR3 coding DNA: TGTGCCAGCAGCACTAGCGGTTCATACAATGAGCAGTTCTTC. The V gene is TRBV11-2, the J gene TRBJ2-1; TRBD2 matches at 8 bases. Germline lookup yields CDR1 SGHAT and CDR2 FQNNGV. The length of the CDR3 is 14 residues. With V trimmed by 5 bases and J by 4 bases, 4 bases remained unmatched.

V is TRBV11-2 and J is TRBJ2-7, with D maybe TRBD2 (5 bases). The CDR3 is 15 amino acids. The germline V gene encodes CDR1 SGHAT and CDR2 FQNNGV. The V and J ends lost 1 base and 2 bases respectively, with 12 bases between them. The CDR3 loop is CASSLVGSSPYEQYF. CDR3 bases: TGTGCCAGCAGCTTAGTTGGGTCTAGCCCCTACGAGCAGTACTTC.

This clonotype occurred many times. The genes are TRBV19 and TRBJ2-4; D is unclear. Germline CDR1 is LNHDA and CDR2 is SQIVND (reference sequence). Between the trimmed V and J ends, which lost 5 bases and 0 bases, there was a span of 17 bases. This CDR3 is 17 amino acids long. CDR3 DNA sequence: TGTGCCAGTAGTTTTAGAGTTGGCAAACTAGCCAAAAACATTCAGTACTTC. This encodes CASSFRVGKLAKNIQYF.

At least ten counts were recorded for this clonotype. The chain couples TRBV30 to TRBJ2-7, with D unresolved. The germline V gene has CDR1 GTSNPN and CDR2 SVGIG (reference sequence). The CDR3 runs to 14 residues. Between the trimmed V and J ends, which lost 0 bases and 8 bases, there was a span of 17 bases. The CDR3 DNA reads as TGTGCCTGGAGTGTATTGGAGTACGTTAGGAAGCAGTACTTC. Translation: CAWSVLEYVRKQYF.